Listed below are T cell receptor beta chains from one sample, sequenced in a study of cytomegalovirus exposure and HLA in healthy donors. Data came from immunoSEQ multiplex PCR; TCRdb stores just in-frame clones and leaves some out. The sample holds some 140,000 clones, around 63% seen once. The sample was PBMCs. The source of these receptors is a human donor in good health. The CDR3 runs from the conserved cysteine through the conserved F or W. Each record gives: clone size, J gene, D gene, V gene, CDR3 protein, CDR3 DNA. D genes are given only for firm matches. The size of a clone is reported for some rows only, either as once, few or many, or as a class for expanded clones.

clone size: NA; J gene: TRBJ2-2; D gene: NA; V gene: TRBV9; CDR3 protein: CASSVSPQGSSGELFF; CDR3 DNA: TGTGCCAGCAGCGTGTCCCCGCAGGGTAGCAGCGGGGAGCTGTTTTTT
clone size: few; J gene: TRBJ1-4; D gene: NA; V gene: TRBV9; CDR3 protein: CASSAQGDGEKLFF; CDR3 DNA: TGTGCCAGCAGCGCACAGGGAGACGGGGAAAAACTGTTTTTT
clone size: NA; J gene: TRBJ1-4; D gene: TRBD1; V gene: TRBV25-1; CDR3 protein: CASSDDRGLMATNEKLFF; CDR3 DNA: TGTGCCAGCAGTGATGACAGGGGGCTAATGGCAACTAATGAAAAACTGTTTTTT
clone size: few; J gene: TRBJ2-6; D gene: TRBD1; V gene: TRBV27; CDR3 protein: CASTLTGLGSGANVLTF; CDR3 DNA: TGTGCCAGCACCCTGACAGGGTTAGGGTCTGGGGCCAACGTCCTGACTTTC
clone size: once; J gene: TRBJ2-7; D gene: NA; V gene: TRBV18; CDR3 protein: CASSPAGKDEQYF; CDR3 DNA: TGTGCCAGCTCACCGGCGGGGAAGGACGAGCAGTACTTC
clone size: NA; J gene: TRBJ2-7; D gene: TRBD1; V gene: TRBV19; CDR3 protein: CASSSGTGSYEQYF; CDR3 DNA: TGTGCCAGTAGTTCCGGGACAGGGTCCTACGAGCAGTACTTC
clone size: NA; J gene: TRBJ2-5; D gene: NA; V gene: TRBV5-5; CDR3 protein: CASSLRTVQETQYF; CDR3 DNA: TGTGCCAGCAGCCTCCGAACAGTCCAAGAGACCCAGTACTTC
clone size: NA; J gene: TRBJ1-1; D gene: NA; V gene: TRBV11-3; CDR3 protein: CASSLVVDKNTEAFF; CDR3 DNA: TGTGCCAGCAGCTTAGTAGTTGACAAGAACACTGAAGCTTTCTTT
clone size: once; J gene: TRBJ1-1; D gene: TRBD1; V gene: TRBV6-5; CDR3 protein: CASSPGTAPAFF; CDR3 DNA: TGTGCCAGCAGTCCCGGGACAGCACCTGCTTTCTTT
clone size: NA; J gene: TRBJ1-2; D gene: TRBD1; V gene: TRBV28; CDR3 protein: CASSLAGQGPIYGYTF; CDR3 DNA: TGTGCCAGCAGTTTGGCAGGACAGGGTCCTATATATGGCTACACCTTC
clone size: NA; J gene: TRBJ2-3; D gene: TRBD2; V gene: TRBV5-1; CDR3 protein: CASSPGLAASTDTQYF; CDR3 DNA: TGCGCCAGCAGCCCAGGACTAGCAGCTAGCACAGATACGCAGTATTTT
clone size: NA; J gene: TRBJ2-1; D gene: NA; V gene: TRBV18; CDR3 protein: CASSPGAGSREQFF; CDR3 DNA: TGTGCCAGCTCACCAGGGGCCGGGAGCAGAGAGCAGTTCTTC
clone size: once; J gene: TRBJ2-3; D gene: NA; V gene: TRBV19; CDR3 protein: CASSGTHRGGSTDTQYF; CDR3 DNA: TGTGCCAGTAGCGGAACCCACAGGGGAGGTAGCACAGATACGCAGTATTTT
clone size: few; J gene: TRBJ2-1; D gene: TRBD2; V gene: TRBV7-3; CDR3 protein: CASSNGPTSGRAKYNEQFF; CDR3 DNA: TGTGCCAGCAGCAACGGTCCGACTAGCGGGAGGGCCAAGTACAATGAGCAGTTCTTC
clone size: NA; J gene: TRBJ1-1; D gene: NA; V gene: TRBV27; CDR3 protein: CASSFTGNTEAFF; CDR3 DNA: TGTGCCAGCAGTTTCACAGGGAACACTGAAGCTTTCTTT
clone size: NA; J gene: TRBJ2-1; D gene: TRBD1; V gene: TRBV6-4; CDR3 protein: CASSDPTGNKHEQFF; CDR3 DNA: TGTGCCAGCAGTGATCCGACAGGGAACAAACATGAGCAGTTCTTC
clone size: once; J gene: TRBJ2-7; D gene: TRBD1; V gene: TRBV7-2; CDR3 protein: CASSFRGPGEQYF; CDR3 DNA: TGTGCCAGCAGCTTCAGGGGGCCGGGGGAGCAGTACTTC
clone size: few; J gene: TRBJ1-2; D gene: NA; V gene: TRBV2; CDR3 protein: CASSEAEYGYTF; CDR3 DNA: TGTGCCAGCAGTGAAGCTGAGTATGGCTACACCTTC
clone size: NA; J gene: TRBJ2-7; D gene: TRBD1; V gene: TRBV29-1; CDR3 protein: CSARPTGGEQYF; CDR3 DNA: TGCAGCGCCAGACCGACAGGGGGCGAGCAGTACTTC
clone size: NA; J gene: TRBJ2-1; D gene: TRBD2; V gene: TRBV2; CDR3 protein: CASSALAGSSYNEQFF; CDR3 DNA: TGTGCCAGCAGTGCCCTAGCGGGGAGCTCCTACAATGAGCAGTTCTTC
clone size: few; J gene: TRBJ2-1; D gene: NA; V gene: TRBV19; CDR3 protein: CASSPRAARAYNEQFF; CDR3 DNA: TGTGCCAGTAGTCCCCGAGCGGCGAGGGCCTACAATGAGCAGTTCTTC
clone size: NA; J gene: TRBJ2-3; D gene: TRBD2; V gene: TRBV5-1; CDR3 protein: CASSLSTSGRSDTQYF; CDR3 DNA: TGCGCCAGCAGCTTGTCGACTAGCGGGAGGTCAGATACGCAGTATTTT
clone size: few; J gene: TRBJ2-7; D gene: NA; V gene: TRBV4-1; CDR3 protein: CASSQGPTRLGNEQYF; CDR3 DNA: TGCGCCAGCAGCCAAGGCCCGACTAGATTAGGGAACGAGCAGTACTTC
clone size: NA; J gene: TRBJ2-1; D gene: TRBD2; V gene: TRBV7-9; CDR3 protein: CASSLVGLAGYNEQFF; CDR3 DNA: TGTGCCAGCAGCTTAGTGGGGCTAGCGGGGTACAATGAGCAGTTCTTC
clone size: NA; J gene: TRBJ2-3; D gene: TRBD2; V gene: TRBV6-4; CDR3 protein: CASRPVAGGTDTQYF; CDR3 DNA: TGTGCCAGTAGACCCGTAGCGGGGGGCACAGATACGCAGTATTTT
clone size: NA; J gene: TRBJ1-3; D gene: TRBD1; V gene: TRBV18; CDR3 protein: CASSYTGEPSGNTIYF; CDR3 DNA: TGTGCCAGCTCCTACACAGGGGAACCCTCTGGAAACACCATATATTTT
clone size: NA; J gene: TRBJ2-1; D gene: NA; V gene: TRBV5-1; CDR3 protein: CASSPRGAQLYNEQFF; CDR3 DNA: TGCGCCAGCTCCCCCCGGGGGGCCCAACTTTACAATGAGCAGTTCTTC
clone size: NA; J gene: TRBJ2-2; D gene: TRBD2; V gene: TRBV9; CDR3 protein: CASSATPGLGDTGELFF; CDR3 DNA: TGTGCCAGCAGCGCGACTCCGGGACTAGGAGACACCGGGGAGCTGTTTTTT
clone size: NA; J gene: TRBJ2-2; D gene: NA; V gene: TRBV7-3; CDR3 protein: CASSFDRARGTGELFF; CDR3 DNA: TGTGCCAGCAGCTTTGATAGGGCCCGGGGCACCGGGGAGCTGTTTTTT
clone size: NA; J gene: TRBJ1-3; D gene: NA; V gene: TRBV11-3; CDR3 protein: CASSLQWSSGNTIYF; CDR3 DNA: TGTGCCAGCAGCTTACAATGGAGCTCTGGAAACACCATATATTTT
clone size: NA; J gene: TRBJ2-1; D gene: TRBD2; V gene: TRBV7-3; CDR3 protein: CASSSTSGGGGEQFF; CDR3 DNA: TGTGCCAGCAGCTCCACTAGCGGGGGAGGTGGTGAGCAGTTCTTC
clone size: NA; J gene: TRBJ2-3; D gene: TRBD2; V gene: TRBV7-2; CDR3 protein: CASSISGRATDTQYF; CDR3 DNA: TGTGCCAGCAGCATCAGCGGGAGGGCGACAGATACGCAGTATTTT
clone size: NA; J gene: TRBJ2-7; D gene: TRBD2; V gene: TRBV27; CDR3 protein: CASSLASGRDSRYEQYF; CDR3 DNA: TGTGCCAGCAGTTTGGCTAGCGGGAGGGATTCCCGCTACGAGCAGTACTTC
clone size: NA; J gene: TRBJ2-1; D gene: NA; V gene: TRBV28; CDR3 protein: CASYSGDEQFF; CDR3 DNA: TGTGCCAGCTATTCAGGGGATGAGCAGTTCTTC
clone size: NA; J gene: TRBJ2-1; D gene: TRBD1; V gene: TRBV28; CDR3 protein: CASLRTGGSYNEQFF; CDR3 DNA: TGTGCCAGCCTCCGGACAGGCGGATCCTACAATGAGCAGTTCTTC
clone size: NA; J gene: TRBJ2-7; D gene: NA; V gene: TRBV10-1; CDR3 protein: CASLSAYEQYF; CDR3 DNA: TGCGCCAGTTTGAGCGCCTACGAGCAGTACTTC
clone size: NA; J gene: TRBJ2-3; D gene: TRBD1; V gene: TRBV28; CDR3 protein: CASSPIGTDSWTDTQYF; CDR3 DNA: TGTGCCAGCAGTCCTATAGGGACAGACTCTTGGACAGATACGCAGTATTTT